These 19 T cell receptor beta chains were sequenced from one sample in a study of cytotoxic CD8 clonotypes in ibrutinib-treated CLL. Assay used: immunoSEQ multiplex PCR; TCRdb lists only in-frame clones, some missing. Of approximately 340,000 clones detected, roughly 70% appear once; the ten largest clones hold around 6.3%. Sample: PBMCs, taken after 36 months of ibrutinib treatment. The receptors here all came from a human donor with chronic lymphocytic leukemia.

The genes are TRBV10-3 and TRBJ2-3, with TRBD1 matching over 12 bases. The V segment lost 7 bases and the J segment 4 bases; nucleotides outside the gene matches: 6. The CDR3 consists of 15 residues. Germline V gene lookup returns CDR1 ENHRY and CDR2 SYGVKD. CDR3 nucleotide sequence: TGTGCCATCACTCCGGGACAGGGGGCATCAGATACGCAGTATTTT. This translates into CAITPGQGASDTQYF.

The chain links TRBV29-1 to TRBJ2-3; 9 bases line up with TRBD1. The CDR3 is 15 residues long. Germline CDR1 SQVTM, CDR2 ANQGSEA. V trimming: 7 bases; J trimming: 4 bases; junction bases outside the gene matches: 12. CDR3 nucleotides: TGCAGCGCAGCGACAGGGGGTTTTTCGGCAGATACGCAGTATTTT. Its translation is CSAATGGFSADTQYF.

The CDR3 loop reads CASSVDVNNSPLHF. The CDR3 nucleotides read TGTGCCAGCAGCGTAGACGTAAATAATTCACCCCTCCACTTT. The chain joins TRBV9 to TRBJ1-6; D unresolved. Germline-derived CDR1 and CDR2 are SGDLS and YYNGEE. The ends were cut back, 0 bases at V and 5 bases at J, with 6 bases in the middle. This CDR3 has 14 amino acids.

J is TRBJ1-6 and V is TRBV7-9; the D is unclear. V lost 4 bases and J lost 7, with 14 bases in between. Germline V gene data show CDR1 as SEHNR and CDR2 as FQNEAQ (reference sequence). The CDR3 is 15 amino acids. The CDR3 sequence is CASSSFRGMNSPLHF. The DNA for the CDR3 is TGTGCCAGCAGCTCCTTTCGCGGTATGAATTCACCCCTCCACTTT.

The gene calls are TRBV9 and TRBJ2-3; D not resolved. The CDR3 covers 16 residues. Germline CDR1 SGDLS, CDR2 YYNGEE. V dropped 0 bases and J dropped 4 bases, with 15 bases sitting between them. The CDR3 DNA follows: TGTGCCAGCAGCGTAGTCCCCGGGCCACGCGCAGATACGCAGTATTTT. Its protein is CASSVVPGPRADTQYF.

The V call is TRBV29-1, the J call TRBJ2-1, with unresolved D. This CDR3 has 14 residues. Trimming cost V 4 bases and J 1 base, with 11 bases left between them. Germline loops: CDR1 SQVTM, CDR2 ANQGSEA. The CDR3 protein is CSVGRQDSYNEQFF. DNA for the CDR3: TGCAGCGTTGGTCGCCAGGATTCCTACAATGAGCAGTTCTTC.

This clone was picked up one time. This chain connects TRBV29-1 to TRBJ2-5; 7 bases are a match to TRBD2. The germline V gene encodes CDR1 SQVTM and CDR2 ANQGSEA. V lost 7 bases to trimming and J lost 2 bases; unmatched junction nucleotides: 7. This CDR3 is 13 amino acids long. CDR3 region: CSARTSRQETQYF. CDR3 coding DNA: TGCAGCGCCCGGACTAGTCGACAAGAGACCCAGTACTTC.

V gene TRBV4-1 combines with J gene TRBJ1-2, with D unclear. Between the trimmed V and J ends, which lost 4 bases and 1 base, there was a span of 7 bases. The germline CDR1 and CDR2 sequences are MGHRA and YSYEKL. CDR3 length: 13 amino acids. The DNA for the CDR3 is TGCGCCAGCAGCCCCGTCCTTAACTATGGCTACACCTTC. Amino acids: CASSPVLNYGYTF.

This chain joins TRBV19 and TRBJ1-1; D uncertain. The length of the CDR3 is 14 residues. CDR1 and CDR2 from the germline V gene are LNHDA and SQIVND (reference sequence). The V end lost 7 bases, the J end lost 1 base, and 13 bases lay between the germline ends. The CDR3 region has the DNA TGTGCCAGTAACAAGGGAGGGCGGAACACTGAAGCTTTCTTT. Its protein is CASNKGGRNTEAFF.

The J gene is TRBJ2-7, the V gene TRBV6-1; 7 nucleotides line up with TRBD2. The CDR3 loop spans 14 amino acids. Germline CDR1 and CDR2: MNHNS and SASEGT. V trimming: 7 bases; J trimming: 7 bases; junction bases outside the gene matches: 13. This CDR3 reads CASIGGTKRTEQYF. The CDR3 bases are TGTGCCAGCATTGGAGGGACTAAGCGAACGGAGCAGTACTTC.

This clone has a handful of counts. The chain's CDR3 is CASRYRVAYEQYF. For the CDR3, the DNA is TGTGCCAGCAGGTACAGGGTCGCCTACGAGCAGTACTTC. The chain couples TRBV5-6 to TRBJ2-7; D might be TRBD1 (6 bases). Trimming removed 5 bases at V and 2 bases at J, with 11 bases between. This CDR3 spans 13 amino acids. Germline-derived CDR1 and CDR2 are SGHDT and YYEEEE.

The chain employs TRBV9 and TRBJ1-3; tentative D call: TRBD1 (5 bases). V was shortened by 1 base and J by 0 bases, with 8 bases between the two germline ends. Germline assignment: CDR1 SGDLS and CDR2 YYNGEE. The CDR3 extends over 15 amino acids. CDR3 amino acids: CASSVQGYSGNTIYF. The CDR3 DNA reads TGTGCCAGCAGCGTACAGGGATACTCTGGAAACACCATATATTTT.

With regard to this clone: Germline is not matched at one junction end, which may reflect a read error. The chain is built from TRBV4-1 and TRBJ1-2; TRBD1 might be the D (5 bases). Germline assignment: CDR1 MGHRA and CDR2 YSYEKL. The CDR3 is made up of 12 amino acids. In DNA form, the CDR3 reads TGCGCCAGCAGCTTAATACGTGACAGCCCCTTCTTC. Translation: CASSLIRDSPFF.

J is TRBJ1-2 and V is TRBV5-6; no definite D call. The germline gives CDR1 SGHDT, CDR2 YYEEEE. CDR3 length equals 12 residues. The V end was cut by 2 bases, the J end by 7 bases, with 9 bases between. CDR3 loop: CASSFQVAGYTF. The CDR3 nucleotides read TGTGCCAGCAGCTTTCAGGTGGCTGGCTACACCTTC.

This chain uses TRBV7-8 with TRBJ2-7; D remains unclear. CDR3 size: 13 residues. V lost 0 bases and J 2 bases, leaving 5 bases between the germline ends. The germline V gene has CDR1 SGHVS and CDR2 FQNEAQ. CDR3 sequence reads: CASSLALAYEQYF. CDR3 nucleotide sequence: TGTGCCAGCAGCTTAGCTTTAGCCTACGAGCAGTACTTC.

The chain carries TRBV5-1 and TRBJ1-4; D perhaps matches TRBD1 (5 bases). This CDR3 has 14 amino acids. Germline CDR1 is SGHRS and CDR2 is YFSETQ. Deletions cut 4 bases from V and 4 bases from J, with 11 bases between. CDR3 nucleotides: TGCGCCAGCAGCCAAACAGGAATTAATGAAAAACTGTTTTTT. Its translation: CASSQTGINEKLFF.

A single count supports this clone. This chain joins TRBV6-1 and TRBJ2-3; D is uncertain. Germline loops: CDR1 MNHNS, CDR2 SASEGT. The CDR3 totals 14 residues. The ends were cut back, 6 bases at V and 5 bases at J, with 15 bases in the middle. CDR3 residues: CASRDVVYQDTQYF. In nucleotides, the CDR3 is TGTGCCAGCAGGGACGTCGTATACCAAGATACGCAGTATTTT.

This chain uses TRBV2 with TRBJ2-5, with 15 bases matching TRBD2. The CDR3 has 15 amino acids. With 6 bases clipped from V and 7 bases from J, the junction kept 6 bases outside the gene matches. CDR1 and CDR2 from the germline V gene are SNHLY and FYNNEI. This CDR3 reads CASRPGLAGGVTQYF. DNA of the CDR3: TGTGCCAGCAGGCCTGGACTAGCGGGAGGGGTGACCCAGTACTTC.

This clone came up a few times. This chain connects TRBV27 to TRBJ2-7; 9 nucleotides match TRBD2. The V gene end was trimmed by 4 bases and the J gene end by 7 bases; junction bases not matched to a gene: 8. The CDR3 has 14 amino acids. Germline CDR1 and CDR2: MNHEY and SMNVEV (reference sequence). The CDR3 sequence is CASSSAGGGREQYF. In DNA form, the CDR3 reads TGTGCCAGCAGTTCCGCGGGAGGGGGAAGGGAGCAGTACTTC.